The sequence of this T cell receptor beta chain was determined in a study of Ad26.COV2.S vaccination and SARS-CoV-2 variants. Study-wide background: Ad26.COV2.S shots went into the muscle once or twice, 56 days apart.

Treatment indicated: approximately 18 received Ad26.COV2.S at low or high dose, single or two shots; roughly five received placebo; per-sample allocation not given. The samples date from day 63 after the first vaccine or placebo injection. TCRdb's table, derived via immunoSEQ multiplex PCR, lists solely in-frame clones and lacks some. The profile shows 300,000 to 500,000 clones, about 88% of them singletons. The CDR3 contains 12 residues. V gave up 4 bases and J gave up 9 bases, with 10 bases separating them. Germline V gene lookup returns CDR1 SGHTA and CDR2 FQGNSA. The TCR originated in a person aged 18 to 65 who received the Ad26.COV2.S COVID-19 vaccine or a placebo. The rearrangement joins TRBV7-2 to TRBJ1-3; D is uncertain. The specimen was peripheral blood, collected in a trial of Ad26.COV2.S vaccine versus placebo. This chain's CDR3 is CASSSARGTIYF. CDR3 coding DNA: TGTGCCAGCAGCTCGGCCCGGGGCACCATATATTTT.